This T cell receptor beta chain derives from a study of PD-1 blockade in classical Hodgkin lymphoma. Germline loops: CDR1 SGHDT, CDR2 YYEEEE. Trimming pared 0 bases from V and 2 bases from J, leaving 4 bases between. The CDR3 contains 13 residues. This clone was observed a single time. Its specificity is unknown. Profiled with immunoSEQ multiplex PCR; TCRdb holds only in-frame clones, not every one. The sample holds roughly 140,000 clones, less than 80% seen once. In every patient, relapse followed autologous stem cell transplantation, while exposure to brentuximab vedotin differed. Study outcomes and limitations: With CD4+ cells, TCR diversity rose significantly by C4D1, but not with CD8+ cells.

This receptor was obtained from a human donor with classical Hodgkin lymphoma. Here the sequenced sample was peripheral blood mononuclear cells (PBMCs), taken before the second cycle of nivolumab. The V and J genes are TRBV5-6 and TRBJ2-3; unclear D gene. CDR3 sequence (DNA): TGTGCCAGCAGCTTGGCTCACACAGATACGCAGTATTTT. It is translated as CASSLAHTDTQYF.